This TCR beta chain was obtained from a study of beta chain features in type 1 diabetes. Study-wide results and caveats: TCRB CDR3s were moderately but significantly shorter in Type 1 diabetes patients in all four CD4+ subsets.

Per donor, one heparinised blood draw averaged about 100 mL. Every bit of the isolated RNA underwent reverse transcription, so sequencing read expressed TCRB transcripts. Repertoires were generated with immunoSEQ multiplex PCR, while TCRdb's copy carries only in-frame clones and drops some. The sample includes around 290,000 clones, 7.5% to 9.5% seen only once; the top ten take approximately 0.93%. This clone was seen a handful of times. Its specificity is unknown. This clonotype was sampled from a woman in her late teens or twenties in good health. Source material: central memory CD4+ T cells from blood.

CDR3 sequence (DNA): TGTGCCAGCAGCTCCTCGGGCATGGGTAGCGGGAGTTACGAGCAGTACTTC. Protein: CASSSSGMGSGSYEQYF. This chain joins TRBV13 and TRBJ2-7, with 9 bases lining up with TRBD2. The ends lost 4 bases at V and 4 bases at J; junction bases unmatched: 14. This CDR3 is 17 amino acids long. CDR1 and CDR2 (germline): PRHDT, FYEKMQ (reference sequence).